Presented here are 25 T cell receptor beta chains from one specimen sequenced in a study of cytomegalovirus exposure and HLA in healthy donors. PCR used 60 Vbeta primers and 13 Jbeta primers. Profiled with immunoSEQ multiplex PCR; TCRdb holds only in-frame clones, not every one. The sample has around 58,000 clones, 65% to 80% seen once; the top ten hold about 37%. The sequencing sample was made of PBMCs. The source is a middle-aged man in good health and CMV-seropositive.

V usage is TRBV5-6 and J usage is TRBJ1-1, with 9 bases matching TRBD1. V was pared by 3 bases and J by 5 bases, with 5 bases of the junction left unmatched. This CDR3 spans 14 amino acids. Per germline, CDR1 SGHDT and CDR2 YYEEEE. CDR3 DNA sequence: TGTGCCAGCAGCTATACAGGGGGCCGGACTGAAGCTTTCTTT. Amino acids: CASSYTGGRTEAFF.

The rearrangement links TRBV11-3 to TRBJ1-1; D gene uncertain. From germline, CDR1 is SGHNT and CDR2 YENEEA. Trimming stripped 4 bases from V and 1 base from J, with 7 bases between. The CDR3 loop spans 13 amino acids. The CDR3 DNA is TGTGCCAGCAGCTGGGCAGAGAACACTGAAGCTTTCTTT. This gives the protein CASSWAENTEAFF.

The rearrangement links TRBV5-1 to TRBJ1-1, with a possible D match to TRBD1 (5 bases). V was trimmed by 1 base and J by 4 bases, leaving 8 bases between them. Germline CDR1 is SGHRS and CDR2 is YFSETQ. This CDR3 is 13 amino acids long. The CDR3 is CASSLFGGTEAFF. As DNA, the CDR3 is TGCGCCAGCAGCTTGTTCGGGGGCACTGAAGCTTTCTTT. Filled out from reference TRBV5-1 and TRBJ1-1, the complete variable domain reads KAGVTQTPRYLIKTRGQQVTLSCSPISGHRSVSWYQQTPGQGLQFLFEYFSETQRNKGNFPGRFSGRQFSNSRSEMNVSTLELGDSALYLCASSLFGGTEAFFGQGTRLTVV.

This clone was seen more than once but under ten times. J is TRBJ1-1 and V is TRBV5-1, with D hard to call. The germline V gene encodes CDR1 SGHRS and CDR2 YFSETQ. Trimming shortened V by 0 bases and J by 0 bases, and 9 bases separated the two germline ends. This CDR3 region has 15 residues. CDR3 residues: CASSLAGEMNTEAFF. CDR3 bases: TGCGCCAGCAGCTTGGCTGGAGAAATGAACACTGAAGCTTTCTTT.

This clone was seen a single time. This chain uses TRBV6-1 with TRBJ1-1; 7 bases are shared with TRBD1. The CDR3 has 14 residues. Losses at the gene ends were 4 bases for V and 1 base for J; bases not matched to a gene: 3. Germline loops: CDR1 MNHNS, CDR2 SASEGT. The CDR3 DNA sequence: TGTGCCAGCAGTGCCGGACAGGAGAACACTGAAGCTTTCTTT. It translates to CASSAGQENTEAFF.

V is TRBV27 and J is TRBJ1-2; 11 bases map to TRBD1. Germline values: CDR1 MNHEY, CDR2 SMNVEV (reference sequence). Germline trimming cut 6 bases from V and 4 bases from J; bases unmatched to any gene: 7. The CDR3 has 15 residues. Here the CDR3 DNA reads TGTGCCAGCAGCAGCAGGACAGGGGGCGCCTATGGCTACACCTTC. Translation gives CASSSRTGGAYGYTF.

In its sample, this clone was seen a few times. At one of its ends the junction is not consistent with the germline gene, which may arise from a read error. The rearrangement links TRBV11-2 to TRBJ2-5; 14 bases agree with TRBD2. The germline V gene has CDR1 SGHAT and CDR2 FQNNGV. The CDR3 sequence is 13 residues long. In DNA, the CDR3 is TGTGCCAGCAGCCGGACTAGCGGGGGGCCCCGACACTTC. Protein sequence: CASSRTSGGPRHF.

This CDR3 is CASRGTGSGANVLTF. For the CDR3, the DNA is TGTGCCAGCAGGGGGACAGGGTCTGGGGCCAACGTCCTGACTTTC. V usage is TRBV6-6 and J usage is TRBJ2-6, with 9 nucleotides matching TRBD1. The V and J ends lost 6 bases and 1 base, in that order; junction bases with no gene match: 1. The CDR3 runs 15 residues. Per germline, CDR1 MNHNY and CDR2 SVGAGI (reference sequence).

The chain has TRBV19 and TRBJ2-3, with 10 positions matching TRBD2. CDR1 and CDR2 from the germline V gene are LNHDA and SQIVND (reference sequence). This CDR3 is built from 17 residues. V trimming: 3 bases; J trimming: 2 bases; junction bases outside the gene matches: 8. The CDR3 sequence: CASSIGLAVLTTDTQYF. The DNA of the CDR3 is TGTGCCAGTAGTATTGGACTAGCGGTTCTCACCACAGATACGCAGTATTTT.

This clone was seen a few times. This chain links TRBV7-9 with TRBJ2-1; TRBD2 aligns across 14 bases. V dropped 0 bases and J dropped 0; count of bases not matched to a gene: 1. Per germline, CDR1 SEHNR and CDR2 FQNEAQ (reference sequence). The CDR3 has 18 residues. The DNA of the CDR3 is TGTGCCAGCAGCTTAGCCGGGACTAGCGGGAGCTCCTACAATGAGCAGTTCTTC. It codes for CASSLAGTSGSSYNEQFF. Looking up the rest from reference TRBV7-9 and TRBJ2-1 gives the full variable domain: DTGVSQNPRHKITKRGQNVTFRCDPISEHNRLYWYRQTLGQGPEFLTYFQNEAQLEKSRLLSDRFSAERPKGSFSTLEIQRTEQGDSAMYLCASSLAGTSGSSYNEQFFGPGTRLTVL.

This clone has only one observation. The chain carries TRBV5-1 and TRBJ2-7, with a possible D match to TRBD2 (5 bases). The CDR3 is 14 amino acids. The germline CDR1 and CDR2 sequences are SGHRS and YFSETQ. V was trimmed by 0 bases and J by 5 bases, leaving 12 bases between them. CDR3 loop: CASSLERFENEQYF. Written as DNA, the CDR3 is TGCGCCAGCAGCTTGGAGCGGTTCGAGAACGAGCAGTACTTC.

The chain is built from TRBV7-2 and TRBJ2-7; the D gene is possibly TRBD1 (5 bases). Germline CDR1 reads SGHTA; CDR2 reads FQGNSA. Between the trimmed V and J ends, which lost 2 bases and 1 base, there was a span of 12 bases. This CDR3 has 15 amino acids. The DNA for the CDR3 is TGTGCCAGCAGCTTAATCCTAGGGGCTTCCTACGAGCAGTACTTC. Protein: CASSLILGASYEQYF.

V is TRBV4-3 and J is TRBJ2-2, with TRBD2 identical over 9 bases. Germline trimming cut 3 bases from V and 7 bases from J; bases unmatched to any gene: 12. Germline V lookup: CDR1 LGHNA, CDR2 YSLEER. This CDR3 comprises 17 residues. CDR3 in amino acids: CASSQPRRGGRLGELFF. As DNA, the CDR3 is TGCGCCAGCAGCCAGCCTAGGCGGGGGGGCAGGCTCGGGGAGCTGTTTTTT.

The CDR3 region is CASSSSKGGQESRSGANVLTF. Written as DNA, the CDR3 is TGTGCCAGCTCATCGTCCAAGGGCGGACAGGAGTCCCGCTCTGGGGCCAACGTCCTGACTTTC. The gene calls are TRBV18 and TRBJ2-6; the match to TRBD1 covers 7 bases. There are 21 residues in the CDR3. Germline assignment: CDR1 KGHSH and CDR2 LQKENI. Germline trimming cut 5 bases from V and 0 bases from J; bases unmatched to any gene: 19.

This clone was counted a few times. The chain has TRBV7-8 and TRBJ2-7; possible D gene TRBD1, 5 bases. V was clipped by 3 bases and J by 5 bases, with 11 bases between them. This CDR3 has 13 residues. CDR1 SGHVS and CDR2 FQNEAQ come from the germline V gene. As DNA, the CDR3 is TGTGCCAGCAGCTTCCAGGGATATGACGAGCAGTACTTC. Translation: CASSFQGYDEQYF.

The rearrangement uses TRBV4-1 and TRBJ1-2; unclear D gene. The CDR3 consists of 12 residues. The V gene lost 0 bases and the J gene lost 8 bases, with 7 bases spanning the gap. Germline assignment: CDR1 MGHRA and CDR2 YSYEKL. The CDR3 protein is CASSQDLSGYTF. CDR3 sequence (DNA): TGCGCCAGCAGCCAAGATCTAAGCGGCTACACCTTC.

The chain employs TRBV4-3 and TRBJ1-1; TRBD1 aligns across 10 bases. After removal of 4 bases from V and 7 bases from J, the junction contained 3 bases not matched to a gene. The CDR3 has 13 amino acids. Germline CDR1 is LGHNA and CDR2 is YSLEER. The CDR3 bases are TGCGCCAGCAGCCGCGACAGGGGGCGTGAAGCTTTCTTT. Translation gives CASSRDRGREAFF.

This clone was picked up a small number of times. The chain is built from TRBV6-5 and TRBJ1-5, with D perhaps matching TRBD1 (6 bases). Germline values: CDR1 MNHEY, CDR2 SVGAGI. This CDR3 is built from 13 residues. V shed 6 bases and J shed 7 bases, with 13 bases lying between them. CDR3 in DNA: TGTGCCAGCAGCCCGGGAGGGGGACAGCCCCAGCATTTT. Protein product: CASSPGGGQPQHF.

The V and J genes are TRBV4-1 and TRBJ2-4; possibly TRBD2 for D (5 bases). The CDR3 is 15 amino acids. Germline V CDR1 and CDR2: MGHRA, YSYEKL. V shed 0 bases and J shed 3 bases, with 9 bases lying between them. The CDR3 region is CASSQDLGGKNIQYF. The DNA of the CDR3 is TGCGCCAGCAGCCAAGACCTTGGAGGCAAAAACATTCAGTACTTC.

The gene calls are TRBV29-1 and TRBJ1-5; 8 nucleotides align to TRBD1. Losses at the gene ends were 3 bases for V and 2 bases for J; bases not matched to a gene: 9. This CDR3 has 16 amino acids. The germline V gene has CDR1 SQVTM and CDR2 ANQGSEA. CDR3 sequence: CSVEDRESGGNQPQHF. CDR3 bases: TGCAGCGTTGAGGACAGGGAGAGTGGGGGCAATCAGCCCCAGCATTTT.

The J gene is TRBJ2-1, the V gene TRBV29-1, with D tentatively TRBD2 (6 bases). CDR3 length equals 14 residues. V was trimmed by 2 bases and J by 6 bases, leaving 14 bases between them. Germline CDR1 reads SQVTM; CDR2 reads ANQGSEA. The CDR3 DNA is TGCAGCGTTGAATCATCTTTCGGGGGCAATGAGCAGTTCTTC. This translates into CSVESSFGGNEQFF.

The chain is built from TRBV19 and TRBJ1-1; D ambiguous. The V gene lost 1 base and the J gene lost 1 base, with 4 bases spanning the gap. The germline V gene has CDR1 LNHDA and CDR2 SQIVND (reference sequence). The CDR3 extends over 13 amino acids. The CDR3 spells CASSIGQNTEAFF. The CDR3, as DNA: TGTGCCAGTAGTATAGGGCAGAACACTGAAGCTTTCTTT.

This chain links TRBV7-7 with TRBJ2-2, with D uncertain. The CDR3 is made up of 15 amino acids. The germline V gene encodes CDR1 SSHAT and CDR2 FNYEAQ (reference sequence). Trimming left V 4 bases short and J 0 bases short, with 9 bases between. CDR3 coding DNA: TGTGCCAGCAGCTCCGACCGGGCGAACACCGGGGAGCTGTTTTTT. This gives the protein CASSSDRANTGELFF.

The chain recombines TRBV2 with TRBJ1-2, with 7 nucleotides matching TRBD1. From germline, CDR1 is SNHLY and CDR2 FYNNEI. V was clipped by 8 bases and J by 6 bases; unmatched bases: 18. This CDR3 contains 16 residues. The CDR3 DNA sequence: TGTGCCAGCTGCGAGAGGGGGCTTGTCCCCTTGAATGGCTACACCTTC. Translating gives CASCERGLVPLNGYTF.

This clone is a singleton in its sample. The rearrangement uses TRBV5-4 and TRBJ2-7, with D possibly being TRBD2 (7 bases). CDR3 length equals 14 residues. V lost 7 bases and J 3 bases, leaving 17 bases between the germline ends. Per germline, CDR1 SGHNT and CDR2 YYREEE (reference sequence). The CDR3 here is CASQPSGGHYEQYF. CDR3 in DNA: TGTGCCAGCCAGCCATCGGGGGGACACTACGAGCAGTACTTC.